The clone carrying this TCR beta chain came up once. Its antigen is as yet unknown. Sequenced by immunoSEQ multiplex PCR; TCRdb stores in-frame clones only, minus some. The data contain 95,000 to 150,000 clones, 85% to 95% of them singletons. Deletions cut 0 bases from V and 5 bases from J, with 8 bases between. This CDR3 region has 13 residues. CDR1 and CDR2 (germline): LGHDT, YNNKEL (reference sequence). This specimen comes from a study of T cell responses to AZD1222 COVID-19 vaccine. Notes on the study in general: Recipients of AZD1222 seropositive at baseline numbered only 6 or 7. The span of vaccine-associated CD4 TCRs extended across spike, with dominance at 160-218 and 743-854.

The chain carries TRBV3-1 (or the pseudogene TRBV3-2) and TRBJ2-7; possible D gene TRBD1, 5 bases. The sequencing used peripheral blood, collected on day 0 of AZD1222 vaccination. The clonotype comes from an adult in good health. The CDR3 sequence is CASSQEGQNEQYF. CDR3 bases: TGTGCCAGCAGCCAAGAGGGGCAGAACGAGCAGTACTTC.